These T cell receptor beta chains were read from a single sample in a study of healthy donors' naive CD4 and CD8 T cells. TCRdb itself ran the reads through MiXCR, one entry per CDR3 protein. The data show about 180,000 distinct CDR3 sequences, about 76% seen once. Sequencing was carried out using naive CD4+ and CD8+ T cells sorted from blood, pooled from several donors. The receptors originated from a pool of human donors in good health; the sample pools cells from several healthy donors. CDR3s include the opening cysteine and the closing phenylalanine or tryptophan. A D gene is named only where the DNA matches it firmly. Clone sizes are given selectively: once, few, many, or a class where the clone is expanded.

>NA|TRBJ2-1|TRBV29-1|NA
TGCAGCGTTGAAATGGGCCGGCCTCCTTGGTTCTTC
CSVEMGRPPWFF
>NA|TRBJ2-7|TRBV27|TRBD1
TGTGCCAGCAGTTTATGGTCAACAGGGGTCGCACTGAACTTC
CASSLWSTGVALNF
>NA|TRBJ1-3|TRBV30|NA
TGTGCCTGGGGCCGGGGGCGCTATGGAAACACCATATATTTT
CAWGRGRYGNTIYF
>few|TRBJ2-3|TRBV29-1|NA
TGCAGTGGGGCGGGCCCCCGGACAGATACGCAGTATTTT
CSGAGPRTDTQYF
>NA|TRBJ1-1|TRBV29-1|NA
TGCAGCGCCGCAAGTCCGGGTACGAACACTGAAGCTTTCTTT
CSAASPGTNTEAFF
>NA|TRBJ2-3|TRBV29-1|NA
TGCAGCGTTACAGGAGATACGCAGTATTTT
CSVTGDTQYF
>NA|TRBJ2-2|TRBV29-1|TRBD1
TGCAGCACAAGGACAGGGAGCACCGGGGAGCTGTTTTTT
CSTRTGSTGELFF
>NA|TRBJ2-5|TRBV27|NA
TGTGCCAGCAGTTCTCCAGGGGTGTGGGAGACCCAGTACTTC
CASSSPGVWETQYF
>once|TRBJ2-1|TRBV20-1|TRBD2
TGCAGTTTGACTAGCGGGAGTAATGAGCAGTTCTTC
CSLTSGSNEQFF
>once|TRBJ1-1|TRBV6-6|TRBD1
TGTGCCAGCAGTTGGGGACAGGGTCGGGACACTGAAGCTTTCTTT
CASSWGQGRDTEAFF
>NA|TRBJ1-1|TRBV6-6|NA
TGTGCCAGCAGTTATTTCACAGGGACGAACACTGAAGCTTTCTTT
CASSYFTGTNTEAFF
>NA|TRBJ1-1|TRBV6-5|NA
TGTGCCAGCAGTTACTCGGGCACGGGACAAGCTTTCTTT
CASSYSGTGQAFF
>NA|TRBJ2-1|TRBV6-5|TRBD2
TGTGCCAGCAGCGCTAGCGGGCGAAACAATGAGCAGTTCTTC
CASSASGRNNEQFF
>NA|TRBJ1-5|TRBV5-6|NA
TGTGCCAGCAGCGCTGGGGGATGGAGCAATCAGCCCCAGCATTTT
CASSAGGWSNQPQHF
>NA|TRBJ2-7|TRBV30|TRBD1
TGTGCCTGGAGTACCGGGACAGGCTACGAGCAGTACTTC
CAWSTGTGYEQYF
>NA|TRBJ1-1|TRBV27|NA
TGTGCCAGCACTGATATGACAAGCCTTGAAGCTTTCTTT
CASTDMTSLEAFF
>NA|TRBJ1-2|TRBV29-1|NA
TGCAGCGCAGGGGCGGACTATGGCTACACCTTC
CSAGADYGYTF
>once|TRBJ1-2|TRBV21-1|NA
TGTGCCAGCAGCATTAACTATGGCTACACCTTC
CASSINYGYTF
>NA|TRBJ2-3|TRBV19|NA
TGTGCCAGTAGTCCCGACGCTTGGCTAACGGGCACAGATACGCAGTATTTT
CASSPDAWLTGTDTQYF
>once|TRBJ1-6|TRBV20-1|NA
TGCAGTGCTAGGACAGCTAGCTCCTATAATTCACCCCTCCACTTT
CSARTASSYNSPLHF
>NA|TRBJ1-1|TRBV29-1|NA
TGCAGCGTAGAAAGGAAGGGCACTGAAGCTTTCTTT
CSVERKGTEAFF
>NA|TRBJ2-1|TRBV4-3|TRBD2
TGCGCCAGCAGCCCCGGGACTAGCGGGAGCTCCTACAATGAGCAGTTCTTC
CASSPGTSGSSYNEQFF
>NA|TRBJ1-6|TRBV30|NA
TGTGCCTGGAGTGAGGGGGGTGCCCTCCACTTT
CAWSEGGALHF
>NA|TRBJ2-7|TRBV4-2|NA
TGCGCCAGCAGCCAAGCCAGGACTTATGGCTCCTACGAGCAGTACTTC
CASSQARTYGSYEQYF
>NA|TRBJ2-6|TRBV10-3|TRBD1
TGTGCCATCAGGGCCGGGACAGGGGCTGGGGCCAACGTCCTGACTTTC
CAIRAGTGAGANVLTF
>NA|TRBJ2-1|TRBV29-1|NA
TGCAGCGTCCCCGTGGGACTGAATTACAATGAGCAGTTCTTC
CSVPVGLNYNEQFF
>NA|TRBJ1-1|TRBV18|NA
TGTGCCAGCTCACCAGGGGCGGCTGAAGCTTTCTTT
CASSPGAAEAFF
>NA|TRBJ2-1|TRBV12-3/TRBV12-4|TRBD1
TGTGCCAGCAGCATTTGGATCGGACAGGGACACAATGAGCAGTTCTTC
CASSIWIGQGHNEQFF
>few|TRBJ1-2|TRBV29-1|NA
TGCAGCGCTAAGCCCAGTACTAACTATGGCTACACCTTC
CSAKPSTNYGYTF
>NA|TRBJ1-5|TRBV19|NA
TGTGCCAGTAGTGGAGGGTCGGTTGGCAATCAGCCCCAGCATTTT
CASSGGSVGNQPQHF
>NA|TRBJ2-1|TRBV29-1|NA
TGCAGCGTTGAAGGGCGGGGACCCTACAATGAGCAGTTCTTC
CSVEGRGPYNEQFF
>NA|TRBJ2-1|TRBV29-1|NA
TGCAGCGTTGACCCAGAAGAAGGGCGCTCCTACAATGAGCAGTTCTTC
CSVDPEEGRSYNEQFF
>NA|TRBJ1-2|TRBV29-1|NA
TGCAGCACCGGACGGGTAGACGACGGCTACACCTTC
CSTGRVDDGYTF
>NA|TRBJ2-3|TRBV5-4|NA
TGTGCCAGCAGCTCCGGGACTTTGATAACAGATACGCAGTATTTT
CASSSGTLITDTQYF
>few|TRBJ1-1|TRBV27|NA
TGTGCCAGCACCCAGGGAGGGTACGACTCTGAAGCTTTCTTT
CASTQGGYDSEAFF
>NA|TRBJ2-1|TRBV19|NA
TGTGCCAGTAGTATAGGAGGGGCCGCACTATACAATGAGCAGTTCTTC
CASSIGGAALYNEQFF
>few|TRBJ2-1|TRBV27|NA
TGTGCCAGCAGTTTACTAGCACCCCATCGCGGGCAGTTCTTC
CASSLLAPHRGQFF